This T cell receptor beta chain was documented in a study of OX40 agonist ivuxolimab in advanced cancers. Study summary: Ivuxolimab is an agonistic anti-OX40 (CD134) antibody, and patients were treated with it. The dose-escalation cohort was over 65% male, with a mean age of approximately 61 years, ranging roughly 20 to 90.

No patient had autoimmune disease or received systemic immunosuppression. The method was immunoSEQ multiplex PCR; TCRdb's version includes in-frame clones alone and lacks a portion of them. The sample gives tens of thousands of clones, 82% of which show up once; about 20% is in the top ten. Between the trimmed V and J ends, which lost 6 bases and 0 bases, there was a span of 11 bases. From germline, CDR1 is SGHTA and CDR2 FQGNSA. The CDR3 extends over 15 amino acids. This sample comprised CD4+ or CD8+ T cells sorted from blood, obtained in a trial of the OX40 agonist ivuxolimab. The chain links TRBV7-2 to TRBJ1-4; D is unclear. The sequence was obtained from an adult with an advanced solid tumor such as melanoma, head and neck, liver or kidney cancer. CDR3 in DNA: TGTGCCAGCAGTCCAGAATCGACAACTAATGAAAAACTGTTTTTT. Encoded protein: CASSPESTTNEKLFF.